Each of the 25 T cell receptor beta chains below was sequenced from the same sample in a study of T cells in Graves' hyperthyroidism and ophthalmopathy. Amplification targeted TCR beta CDR3 regions from RNA transcripts. HTBI primers were employed in a first-round RT-PCR of the TCR CDR3. TCRdb redid the calling of the multiplex PCR reads with MiXCR, one entry per CDR3 protein. The table includes over 300,000 distinct CDR3 sequences, over 11% detected once. The sample comprised blood. These receptor sequences come from a woman aged 60-75 years with Graves' hyperthyroidism.

At least ten counts were recorded for this clonotype. The rearrangement links TRBV7-3 to TRBJ2-2; either TRBD1 or TRBD2 may supply D (5 bases each). The V end was cut by 8 bases, the J end by 6 bases, with 22 bases between. This CDR3 is 16 amino acids long. Germline values: CDR1 SGHTA, CDR2 FQGTGA. The CDR3 sequence: CASSGTGRGRAGELFF. In nucleotides, the CDR3 is TGTGCCAGCTCCGGGACGGGACGGGGTCGAGCCGGGGAGCTGTTTTTT.

Ten or more counts support this clonotype. This chain joins TRBV5-1 and TRBJ2-3; 7 nucleotides align to TRBD1. The J segment lost 8 bases and the V segment lost 0 bases, leaving 3 bases of the junction unmatched. This CDR3 is 13 amino acids long. In germline, CDR1 is SGHRS, CDR2 YFSETQ. The CDR3 nucleotides are TGCGCCAGCAGCTTGGTCCCAGGGGGTACGCAGTATTTT. It specifies CASSLVPGGTQYF. Complete variable domain (other parts from reference TRBV5-1 and TRBJ2-3): KAGVTQTPRYLIKTRGQQVTLSCSPISGHRSVSWYQQTPGQGLQFLFEYFSETQRNKGNFPGRFSGRQFSNSRSEMNVSTLELGDSALYLCASSLVPGGTQYFGPGTRLTVL.

This clonotype was counted only a few times. The chain has TRBV7-8 and TRBJ2-3; D might be TRBD1 (6 bases). CDR1 is SGHVS and CDR2 is FQNEAQ in the germline V gene. Deletions cut 2 bases from V and 4 bases from J, with 16 bases between. The CDR3 has 16 residues. CDR3 residues: CASSLHPGVLADTQYF. As DNA, the CDR3 is TGTGCCAGCAGCTTACATCCAGGGGTCCTGGCAGATACGCAGTATTTT.

DNA for the CDR3: TGCGCCAGCAGCTTGGCCGGCTGGGGGAATGAGCAGTTCTTC. Translating it yields CASSLAGWGNEQFF. The V and J genes are TRBV5-1 and TRBJ2-1, with D possibly called TRBD1 or TRBD2 (5 bases each). There are 14 residues in the CDR3. The germline V gene has CDR1 SGHRS and CDR2 YFSETQ. Trimming shortened V by 0 bases and J by 7 bases, and 11 bases separated the two germline ends.

This clonotype was recorded at least ten times. The gene calls are TRBV2 and TRBJ1-5; D call uncertain. V was cut by 5 bases and J by 4 bases, with 9 bases left in between. Germline values: CDR1 SNHLY, CDR2 FYNNEI. CDR3 size: 13 residues. The chain's CDR3 is CASSRDRNQPQHF. CDR3 sequence (DNA): TGTGCCAGCAGTCGGGATCGTAATCAGCCCCAGCATTTT.

V usage is TRBV7-9 and J usage is TRBJ2-5, with D tentatively TRBD1 (5 bases). Germline V CDR1 and CDR2: SEHNR, FQNEAQ (reference sequence). Trimming left V 1 base short and J 1 base short, with 10 bases between. This CDR3 contains 15 residues. This CDR3 is CASSLGSGRQETQYF. CDR3 nucleotide sequence: TGTGCCAGCAGCTTAGGATCAGGGCGCCAAGAGACCCAGTACTTC.

As for this clonotype: A much larger clone differs from this one at a single base, so this may be a read error. J is TRBJ2-1 and V is TRBV24-1; D call uncertain. CDR1 KGHDR and CDR2 SFDVKD come from the germline V gene. The CDR3 totals 14 residues. The V gene lost 5 bases and the J gene lost 9 bases, with 16 bases spanning the gap. The DNA of the CDR3 is TGTGCCACCAGTGTAAGAGGTGTCGTTGGTGAGCAGTTCTTC. It encodes CATSVRGVVGEQFF.

Regarding this clonotype: This sequence may be a read error, since a much larger clone differs from it by one base. The chain recombines TRBV28 with TRBJ1-5, with no clear D. The CDR3 runs 14 residues. In germline, CDR1 is MDHEN, CDR2 SYDVKM. This CDR3 is CASSPSISNRPQHF. CDR3 sequence (DNA): TGTGCCAGCAGTCCAAGTATTAGTAATCGGCCCCAGCATTTT.

This clonotype was observed a few times. This rearrangement joins TRBV5-5 to TRBJ2-7, with D perhaps TRBD2 (6 bases). Per germline, CDR1 SGHKS and CDR2 YYEKEE (reference sequence). This CDR3 contains 12 residues. The V end lost 2 bases, the J end lost 7 bases, and 10 bases lay between the germline ends. In DNA, the CDR3 is TGTGCCAGCAGCTTTCGGACTACTGAGCAGTACTTC. Translated, it gives CASSFRTTEQYF.

This clonotype was seen repeatedly, ten times or more. The V call is TRBV2, the J call TRBJ2-2; 9 nucleotides agree with TRBD2. V lost 7 bases and J lost 2; bases outside the gene matches: 5. The CDR3 totals 15 residues. The germline CDR1 and CDR2 sequences are SNHLY and FYNNEI. The CDR3 bases are TGTGCCAGCAACTTAGCGGGAGCCAACACCGGGGAGCTGTTTTTT. Its protein is CASNLAGANTGELFF.

V gene TRBV6-5 combines with J gene TRBJ2-2; TRBD1 might be the D (6 bases). The length of the CDR3 is 15 residues. With 2 bases removed from V and 1 base from J, the gap between germline ends came to 8 bases. Germline V lookup: CDR1 MNHEY, CDR2 SVGAGI. The CDR3 loop reads CASSYPGQNTGELFF. CDR3 sequence (DNA): TGTGCCAGCAGTTACCCGGGACAGAACACCGGGGAGCTGTTTTTT.

A few counts support this clonotype. This may arise from a read error, as a much more abundant clone is one base away. V is TRBV11-2 and J is TRBJ2-5; perhaps TRBD1 as D (5 bases). Germline CDR1 is SGHAT and CDR2 is FQNNGV. The CDR3 runs to 16 residues. The CDR3 reads CAGSYGARSLGETQYF. The CDR3 DNA sequence: TGTGCCGGCAGCTATGGGGCAAGGAGCCTCGGCGAGACCCAGTACTTC.

V gene TRBV5-1 combines with J gene TRBJ2-2; 9 bases agree with TRBD1. V lost 7 bases to trimming and J lost 0 bases; unmatched junction nucleotides: 7. The CDR3 sequence is 16 residues long. Germline V gene lookup returns CDR1 SGHRS and CDR2 YFSETQ. The CDR3 here is CASEGGTGSNTGELFF. CDR3 DNA sequence: TGCGCCAGCGAAGGGGGGACAGGGTCGAACACCGGGGAGCTGTTTTTT.

With respect to this clonotype: A much more abundant neighbour one base away suggests this may be a read error. This chain joins TRBV20-1 and TRBJ2-1, with 8 bases aligning to TRBD1. The CDR3 loop spans 13 amino acids. The germline V gene encodes CDR1 DFQATT and CDR2 SNEGSKA (reference sequence). CDR3 sequence (DNA): TGCAGTGCTAGAGAAGGGACAGGAACTGAGCAGTCCTTC. This codes for CSAREGTGTEQSF.

This clonotype was counted at least ten times. CDR3: CASSDPGASTYNEQFF. DNA for the CDR3: TGTGCCAGCAGTGACCCCGGGGCTAGCACCTACAATGAGCAGTTCTTC. The chain couples TRBV6-1 to TRBJ2-1; D possibly matches TRBD1 or TRBD2 (5 bases each). This CDR3 has 16 residues. In germline, CDR1 is MNHNS, CDR2 SASEGT. V was trimmed by 3 bases and J by 2 bases, leaving 14 bases between them.

As concerns this clonotype: Since a much larger clone is just one base distant, this may be a read error. This chain uses TRBV20-1 with TRBJ2-3, with 7 positions matching TRBD2. CDR3 length: 13 amino acids. CDR1 and CDR2 (germline): DFQATT, SNEGSKA (reference sequence). CDR3 DNA sequence: TGCAGTGCTGTAGCGGGCGTTGTAGATACGCAGTGTTTT. Amino acids: CSAVAGVVDTQCF.

As concerns this clonotype: This may come from a read error, since a much larger clone is one base off. The rearrangement joins TRBV12-3 or TRBV12-4 to TRBJ2-1, with D unclear. Trimming left V 4 bases short and J 6 bases short, with 10 bases between. The CDR3 totals 13 residues. The DNA for the CDR3 is TGTGCCAGCAGTTGGGCCCCTACCAATGAGCAGTTCTTC. It translates to CASSWAPTNEQFF.

On this clonotype: A single base separates this from a much larger clone, so it may be a read error. The V call is TRBV28, the J call TRBJ2-4, with D unclear. Germline V gene sequence: CDR1 MDHEN, CDR2 SYDVKM. The CDR3 runs to 14 residues. V was shortened by 6 bases and J by 3 bases, with 12 bases between the two germline ends. The CDR3 DNA reads TGTGCCAGCAGGCCTAGATACGACAAAAACATTCAGTACTTC. Its translation is CASRPRYDKNIQYF.

The CDR3 bases are TGCAGTGCTAGAGATCTCCAGCGGGAGGCTTTCAATGAGCAGTTCTTC. It codes for CSARDLQREAFNEQFF. This chain links TRBV20-1 with TRBJ2-1; 9 bases align to TRBD2. This CDR3 region has 16 residues. The germline V gene encodes CDR1 DFQATT and CDR2 SNEGSKA (reference sequence). Trimming took 0 bases from V and 6 from J; bases not matched to a gene: 9.

Judged by abundance, this clonotype is medium-sized (0.01 to 0.1%). The rearrangement joins TRBV24-1 to TRBJ2-3; maybe TRBD1 (5 bases). Germline CDR1 reads KGHDR; CDR2 reads SFDVKD. The CDR3 is made up of 15 amino acids. V was clipped by 4 bases and J by 2 bases, with 12 bases between them. The CDR3 region is CATSEPTETTDTQYF. In DNA, the CDR3 is TGTGCCACCAGTGAACCGACAGAGACCACAGATACGCAGTATTTT.

This clonotype came up many times. The chain joins TRBV20-1 to TRBJ2-1; D not resolved. The length of the CDR3 is 14 residues. Germline CDR1 and CDR2: DFQATT and SNEGSKA (reference sequence). Trimming removed 1 base at V and 6 bases at J, with 13 bases between. In nucleotides, the CDR3 is TGCAGTGCTAGAGCCCCCCGAGGAGTCAATGAGCAGTTCTTC. Protein: CSARAPRGVNEQFF.

This clonotype was seen ten or more times. V usage is TRBV6-2 or TRBV6-3 and J usage is TRBJ2-7; D could derive from TRBD1 or TRBD2 (5 bases each). The length of the CDR3 is 16 residues. CDR1 is MNHEY and CDR2 is SVGEGT in the germline V gene. V dropped 0 bases and J dropped 2 bases, with 14 bases sitting between them. The CDR3 protein is CASSYSRELGAYEQYF. As DNA, the CDR3 is TGTGCCAGCAGTTACTCGCGAGAGTTGGGGGCCTACGAGCAGTACTTC.

This chain joins TRBV5-1 and TRBJ1-4; 10 nucleotides match TRBD1. Germline lookup yields CDR1 SGHRS and CDR2 YFSETQ. V was clipped by 4 bases and J by 7 bases; unmatched bases: 7. The CDR3 totals 15 residues. CDR3 sequence: CASSQLTGGSEKLFF. The CDR3 DNA reads as TGCGCCAGCAGCCAATTGACAGGGGGCAGTGAAAAACTGTTTTTT.

In regard to this clonotype: A much larger clone differs by one base, so this may be a read error. The rearrangement links TRBV12-3 or TRBV12-4 to TRBJ2-3; unclear D gene. Trimming shortened V by 2 bases and J by 4 bases, and 10 bases separated the two germline ends. This CDR3 is built from 14 residues. This chain's CDR3 is CASSLSSNPDTQYF. As DNA, the CDR3 is TGTGCCAGCAGTTTATCCAGCAATCCAGATACGCAGTATTTT.

This clonotype was recorded many times. The CDR3 bases are TGTGCCAGCAGTTTAGGATCACAGGGGGTACAGTTCTTC. It specifies CASSLGSQGVQFF. This sequence joins TRBV12-3 or TRBV12-4 and TRBJ2-1, with 8 positions matching TRBD1. The V and J ends lost 1 base and 13 bases, in that order; junction bases with no gene match: 6. CDR3 size: 13 residues.